The 12 T cell receptor beta chains listed next were all sequenced from one sample in a study of cytotoxic CD8 clonotypes in ibrutinib-treated CLL. Some clones are missing from TCRdb's copy, which holds only in-frame ones; the method was immunoSEQ multiplex PCR. The repertoire has about 89,000 clones, 70% to 80% of them found once; the top ten carry 32%. The material was PBMCs, obtained after 12 months of ibrutinib treatment. Every receptor here comes from a human donor with chronic lymphocytic leukemia.

The genes are TRBV20-1 and TRBJ1-2, with TRBD1 matching over 9 bases. The germline CDR1 and CDR2 sequences are DFQATT and SNEGSKA (reference sequence). There are 11 residues in the CDR3. The CDR3 DNA is TGCAGAACACAGGGGGCCTCTGGCTACACCTTC. This gives the protein CRTQGASGYTF.

V is TRBV9 and J is TRBJ1-2; weak D call: TRBD1 (5 bases). The V end lost 0 bases, the J end lost 4 bases, and 13 bases lay between the germline ends. Per the germline V gene, CDR1 is SGDLS and CDR2 is YYNGEE. The CDR3 is made up of 15 amino acids. The CDR3 DNA reads TGTGCCAGCAGCGTAGTGGCAGGGCCCATCTATGGCTACACCTTC. It specifies CASSVVAGPIYGYTF. Based on the CDR3 plus reference TRBV9 and TRBJ1-2, the full variable domain is DSGVTQTPKHLITATGQRVTLRCSPRSGDLSVYWYQQSLDQGLQFLIQYYNGEERAKGNILERFSAQQFPDLHSELNLSSLELGDSALYFCASSVVAGPIYGYTFGSGTRLTVV.

The V and J genes are TRBV7-3 and TRBJ2-1, with a possible D match to TRBD2 (6 bases). CDR3 length equals 15 residues. Trimming pared 8 bases from V and 0 bases from J, leaving 14 bases between. Germline V gene data show CDR1 as SGHTA and CDR2 as FQGTGA. CDR3 bases: TGTGCCAGCGGAGCGGGTTCAAGCTCCTACAATGAGCAGTTCTTC. Its protein product is CASGAGSSSYNEQFF.

This rearrangement joins TRBV15 to TRBJ1-6; D possibly corresponds to TRBD1 (5 bases). V gave up 0 bases and J gave up 0 bases, with 12 bases separating them. CDR3 size: 18 residues. Germline V gene lookup returns CDR1 LNHNV and CDR2 YYDKDF (reference sequence). The CDR3, as DNA: TGTGCCACCAGCAGAGATAAGGGGCAAAGCTCCTATAATTCACCCCTCCACTTT. Translating it yields CATSRDKGQSSYNSPLHF.

In its sample, this clone was seen a few times. This chain connects TRBV19 to TRBJ1-5; TRBD1 aligns across 7 bases. CDR1 is LNHDA, CDR2 SQIVND, per germline (reference sequence). V shed 5 bases, J shed 1 base, and the junction held 8 bases outside the gene matches. The CDR3 has 16 residues. The CDR3 is CASSSLWGQSNQPQHF. In nucleotides, the CDR3 is TGTGCCAGTAGTTCCCTTTGGGGACAGAGCAATCAGCCCCAGCATTTT.

The chain carries TRBV7-2 and TRBJ1-1; D remains ambiguous. Trimming removed 5 bases at V and 0 bases at J, with 10 bases between. CDR1 and CDR2 (germline): SGHTA, FQGNSA. The CDR3 spans 14 residues. CDR3 bases: TGTGCCAGCAGCCCCCACCCAGTGAACACTGAAGCTTTCTTT. This encodes CASSPHPVNTEAFF.

This clone was detected only a few times. The V call is TRBV7-9, the J call TRBJ2-1; D call uncertain. The CDR3 is 12 residues long. V was pared by 5 bases and J by 10 bases, with 12 bases between. Looked up from germline, CDR1 is SEHNR and CDR2 is FQNEAQ (reference sequence). As DNA, the CDR3 is TGTGCCAGCAGCCCTCGACAAACCGAGCAGTTCTTC. The encoded protein is CASSPRQTEQFF.

The rearrangement joins TRBV29-1 to TRBJ1-4; the match to TRBD1 covers 9 bases. Germline V CDR1 and CDR2: SQVTM, ANQGSEA. V was pared by 7 bases and J by 4 bases, with 4 bases of the junction left unmatched. The CDR3 runs 13 residues. CDR3 nucleotides: TGCAGCGCCCCGGACAGGGGTAATGAAAAACTGTTTTTT. The encoded protein is CSAPDRGNEKLFF.

This clone showed up just once. This chain uses TRBV6-1 with TRBJ2-3; D not resolved. The V gene's germline CDR1 is MNHNS and CDR2 SASEGT. The length of the CDR3 is 12 residues. Trimming removed 10 bases from V and 5 bases from J, with 13 bases in between. The CDR3 nucleotides read TGTGCCACAGGTGGGCTTGAAGATACGCAGTATTTT. Amino acids: CATGGLEDTQYF.

The V gene is TRBV23-1, the J gene TRBJ2-2; no definite D call. TRBV23-1 is reported as an ORF; its role is uncertain. V was pared by 5 bases and J by 4 bases, with 8 bases between. CDR3 length equals 13 residues. CDR3 loop: CASSEWVTGELFF. As DNA, the CDR3 is TGCGCCAGCAGTGAGTGGGTCACCGGGGAGCTGTTTTTT.

The chain couples TRBV5-5 to TRBJ1-1; a weak D match, TRBD1 (5 bases). Germline V gene lookup returns CDR1 SGHKS and CDR2 YYEKEE (reference sequence). This CDR3 comprises 14 residues. The V gene lost 4 bases and the J gene lost 0 bases, with 10 bases spanning the gap. CDR3 nucleotides: TGTGCCAGCAGCCCGACAGTGATGAACACTGAAGCTTTCTTT. It is translated as CASSPTVMNTEAFF.

The chain recombines TRBV5-6 with TRBJ1-1; 10 positions match TRBD1. The CDR3 is made up of 14 amino acids. The V gene end was trimmed by 4 bases and the J gene end by 4 bases; junction bases not matched to a gene: 4. Looked up from germline, CDR1 is SGHDT and CDR2 is YYEEEE. CDR3 nucleotide sequence: TGTGCCAGCAGCGCCCGGGACAGGGGCACTGAAGCTTTCTTT. This sequence encodes CASSARDRGTEAFF.